Included here is one T cell receptor beta chain sequence, with context. What it binds is not known. This sample is drawn from a study of T cell responses to AZD1222 COVID-19 vaccine. Regarding the study as a whole: Donor demographics were predominantly white British with a female majority; clonal diversity may be underestimated. Unmutated variant regions are reportedly the target of nearly half of TCRs that are spike-specific. Vaccination with two AZD1222 doses was followed by a rise in Spike-specific TCR breadth and depth. With dominance at 160-218 and 743-854, vaccine-associated CD4 TCRs spanned spike.

The CDR3 extends over 14 amino acids. The germline gives CDR1 SGHVS, CDR2 FQNEAQ. V lost 5 bases and J lost 4, with 14 bases in between. The protocol was immunoSEQ multiplex PCR, while the TCRdb copy is restricted to in-frame clones and leaves out a portion. The sample consists of over 45,000 clones, 70% to 90% of them appearing once. Sequences were derived from peripheral blood, sampled on day 0 of AZD1222 vaccination. The J gene is TRBJ1-1, the V gene TRBV7-8, with D maybe TRBD1 (5 bases). The sequence was collected from an adult in good health. CDR3 nucleotides: TGTGCCAGCAGCACCTGGGGGACTGGCACTGAAGCTTTCTTT. Protein: CASSTWGTGTEAFF.